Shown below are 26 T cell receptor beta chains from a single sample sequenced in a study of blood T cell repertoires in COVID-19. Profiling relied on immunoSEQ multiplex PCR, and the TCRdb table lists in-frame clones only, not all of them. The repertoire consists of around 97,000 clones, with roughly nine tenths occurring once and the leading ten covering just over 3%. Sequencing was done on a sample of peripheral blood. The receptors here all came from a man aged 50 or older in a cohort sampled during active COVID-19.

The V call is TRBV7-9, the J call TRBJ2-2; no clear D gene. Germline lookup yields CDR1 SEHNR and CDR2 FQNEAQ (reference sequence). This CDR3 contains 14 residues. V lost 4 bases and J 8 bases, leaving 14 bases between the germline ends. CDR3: CASSSIGSGGELFF. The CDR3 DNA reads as TGTGCCAGCAGCTCGATTGGGTCCGGGGGGGAGCTGTTTTTT. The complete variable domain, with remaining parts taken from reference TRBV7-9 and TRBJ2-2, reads DTGVSQNPRHKITKRGQNVTFRCDPISEHNRLYWYRQTLGQGPEFLTYFQNEAQLEKSRLLSDRFSAERPKGSFSTLEIQRTEQGDSAMYLCASSSIGSGGELFFGEGSRLTVL.

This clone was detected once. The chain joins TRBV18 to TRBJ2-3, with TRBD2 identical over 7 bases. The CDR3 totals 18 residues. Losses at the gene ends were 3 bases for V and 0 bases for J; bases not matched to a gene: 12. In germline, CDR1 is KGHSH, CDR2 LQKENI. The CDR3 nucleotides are TGTGCCAGCTCACCCCGATTAAAGGGAGCGGGGAGCACAGATACGCAGTATTTT. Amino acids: CASSPRLKGAGSTDTQYF. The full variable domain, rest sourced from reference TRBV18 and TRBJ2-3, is NAGVMQNPRHLVRRRGQEARLRCSPMKGHSHVYWYRQLPEEGLKFMVYLQKENIIDESGMPKERFSAEFPKEGPSILRIQQVVRGDSAAYFCASSPRLKGAGSTDTQYFGPGTRLTVL.

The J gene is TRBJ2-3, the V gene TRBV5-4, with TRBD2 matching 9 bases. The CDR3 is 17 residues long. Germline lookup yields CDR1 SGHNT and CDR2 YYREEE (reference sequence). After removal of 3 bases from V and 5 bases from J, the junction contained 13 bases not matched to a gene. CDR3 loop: CASSWARGGGALDTQYF. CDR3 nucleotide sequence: TGTGCCAGCAGCTGGGCGCGGGGCGGGGGGGCCTTAGATACGCAGTATTTT.

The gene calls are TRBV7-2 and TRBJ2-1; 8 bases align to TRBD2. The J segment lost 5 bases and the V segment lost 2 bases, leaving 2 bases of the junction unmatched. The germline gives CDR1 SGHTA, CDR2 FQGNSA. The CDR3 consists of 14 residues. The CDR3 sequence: CASSLTGGDNEQFF. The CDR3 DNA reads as TGTGCCAGCAGCTTAACGGGGGGGGACAATGAGCAGTTCTTC.

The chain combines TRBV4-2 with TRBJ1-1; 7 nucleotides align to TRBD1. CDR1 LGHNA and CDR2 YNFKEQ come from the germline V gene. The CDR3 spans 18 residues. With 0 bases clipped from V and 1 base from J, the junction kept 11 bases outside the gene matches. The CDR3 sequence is CASSQDFAYRGGNTEAFF. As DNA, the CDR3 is TGTGCCAGCAGCCAAGACTTCGCCTACAGGGGAGGGAACACTGAAGCTTTCTTT.

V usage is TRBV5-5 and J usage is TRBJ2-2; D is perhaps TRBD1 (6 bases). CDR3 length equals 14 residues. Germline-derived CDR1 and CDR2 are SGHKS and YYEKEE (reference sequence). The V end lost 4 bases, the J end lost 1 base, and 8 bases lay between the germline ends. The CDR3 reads CASSLTGNTGELFF. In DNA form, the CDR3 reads TGTGCCAGCAGCCTGACAGGGAACACCGGGGAGCTGTTTTTT.

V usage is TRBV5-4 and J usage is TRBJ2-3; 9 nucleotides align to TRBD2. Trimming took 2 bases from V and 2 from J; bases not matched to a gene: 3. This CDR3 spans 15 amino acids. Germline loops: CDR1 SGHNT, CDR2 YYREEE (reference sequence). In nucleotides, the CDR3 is TGTGCCAGCAGCTTAGCGGGGGGCTTCACAGATACGCAGTATTTT. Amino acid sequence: CASSLAGGFTDTQYF. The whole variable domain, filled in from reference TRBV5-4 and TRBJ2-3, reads ETGVTQSPTHLIKTRGQQVTLRCSSQSGHNTVSWYQQALGQGPQFIFQYYREEENGRGNFPPRFSGLQFPNYSSELNVNALELDDSALYLCASSLAGGFTDTQYFGPGTRLTVL.

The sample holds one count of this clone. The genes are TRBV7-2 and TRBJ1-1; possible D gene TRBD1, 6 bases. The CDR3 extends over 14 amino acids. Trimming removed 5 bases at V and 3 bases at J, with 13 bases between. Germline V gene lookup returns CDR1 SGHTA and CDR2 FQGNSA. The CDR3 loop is CASSRLNRDTEAFF. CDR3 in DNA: TGTGCCAGCAGCCGTCTAAACAGGGACACTGAAGCTTTCTTT.

The CDR3 DNA reads TGTGCCACCAGTGACCGGGACTCCAGCTCCTACAATGAGCAGTTCTTC. Protein product: CATSDRDSSSYNEQFF. This chain connects TRBV24-1 to TRBJ2-1; D possibly corresponds to TRBD2 (6 bases). The germline V and J ends were trimmed by 4 bases and 0 bases, with 12 bases remaining between them. Germline V gene lookup returns CDR1 KGHDR and CDR2 SFDVKD. The CDR3 is made up of 16 amino acids.

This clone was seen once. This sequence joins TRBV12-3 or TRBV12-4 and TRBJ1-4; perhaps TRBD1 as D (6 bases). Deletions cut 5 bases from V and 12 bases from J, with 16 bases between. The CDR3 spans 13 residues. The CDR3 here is CASSLRTAQELFF. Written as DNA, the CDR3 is TGTGCCAGCAGTCTTCGGACAGCCCAGGAACTGTTTTTT.

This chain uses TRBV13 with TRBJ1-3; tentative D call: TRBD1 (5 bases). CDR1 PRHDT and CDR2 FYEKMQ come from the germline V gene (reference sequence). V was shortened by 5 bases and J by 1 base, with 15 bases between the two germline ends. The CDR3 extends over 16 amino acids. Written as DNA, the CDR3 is TGTGCCAGCAGCCCCCGCGGGGCCGGATCTGGAAACACCATATATTTT. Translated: CASSPRGAGSGNTIYF.

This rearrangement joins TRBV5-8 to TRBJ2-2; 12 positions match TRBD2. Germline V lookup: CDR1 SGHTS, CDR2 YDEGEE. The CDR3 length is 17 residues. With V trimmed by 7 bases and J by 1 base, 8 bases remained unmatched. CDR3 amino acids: CASSGLAGSQNTGELFF. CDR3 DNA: TGTGCCAGCTCCGGACTAGCGGGGTCGCAGAACACCGGGGAGCTGTTTTTT.

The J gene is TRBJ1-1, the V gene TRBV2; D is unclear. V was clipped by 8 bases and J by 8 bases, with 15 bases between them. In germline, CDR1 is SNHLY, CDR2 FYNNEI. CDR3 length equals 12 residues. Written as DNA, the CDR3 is TGTGCCAGCGGGGAACAAGCGGAAGAAGCTTTCTTT. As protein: CASGEQAEEAFF.

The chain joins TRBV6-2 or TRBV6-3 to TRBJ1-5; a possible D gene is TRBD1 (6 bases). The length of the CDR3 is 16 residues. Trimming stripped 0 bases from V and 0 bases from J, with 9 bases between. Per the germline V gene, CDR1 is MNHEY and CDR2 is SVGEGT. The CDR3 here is CASSYSRQVSNQPQHF. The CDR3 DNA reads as TGTGCCAGCAGTTACTCAAGACAGGTTAGCAATCAGCCCCAGCATTTT.

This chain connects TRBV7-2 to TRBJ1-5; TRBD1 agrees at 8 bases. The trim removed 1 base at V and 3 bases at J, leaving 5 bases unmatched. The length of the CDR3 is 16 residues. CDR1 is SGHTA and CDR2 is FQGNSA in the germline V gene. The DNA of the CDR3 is TGTGCCAGCAGCTTAGGGACAGGGAGGGTCAATCAGCCCCAGCATTTT. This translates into CASSLGTGRVNQPQHF.

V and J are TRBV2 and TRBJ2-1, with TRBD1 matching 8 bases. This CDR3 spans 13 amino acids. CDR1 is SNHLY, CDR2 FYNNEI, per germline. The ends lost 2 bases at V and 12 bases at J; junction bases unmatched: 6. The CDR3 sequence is CASSERLQGVQFF. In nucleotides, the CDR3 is TGTGCCAGCAGTGAAAGGCTACAGGGGGTGCAGTTCTTC.

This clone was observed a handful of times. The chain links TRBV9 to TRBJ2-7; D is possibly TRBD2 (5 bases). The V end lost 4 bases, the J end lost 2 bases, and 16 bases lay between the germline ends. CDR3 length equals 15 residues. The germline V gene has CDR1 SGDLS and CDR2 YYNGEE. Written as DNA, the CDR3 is TGTGCCAGCAGCCCTGACTACACGGGGACCTACGAGCAGTACTTC. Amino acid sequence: CASSPDYTGTYEQYF.

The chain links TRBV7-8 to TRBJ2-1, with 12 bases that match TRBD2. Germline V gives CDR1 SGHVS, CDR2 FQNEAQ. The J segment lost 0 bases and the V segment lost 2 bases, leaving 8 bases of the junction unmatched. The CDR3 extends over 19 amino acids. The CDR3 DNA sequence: TGTGCCAGCAGCTTATATAGACTAGCGGGGGAGAGCTCCTACAATGAGCAGTTCTTC. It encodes CASSLYRLAGESSYNEQFF.

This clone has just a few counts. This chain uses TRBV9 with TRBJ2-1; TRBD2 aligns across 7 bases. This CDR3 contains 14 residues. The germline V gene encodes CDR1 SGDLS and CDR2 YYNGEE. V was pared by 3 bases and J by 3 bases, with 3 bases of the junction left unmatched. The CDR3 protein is CASSGGLRYNEQFF. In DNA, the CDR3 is TGTGCCAGCAGCGGGGGACTACGCTACAATGAGCAGTTCTTC.

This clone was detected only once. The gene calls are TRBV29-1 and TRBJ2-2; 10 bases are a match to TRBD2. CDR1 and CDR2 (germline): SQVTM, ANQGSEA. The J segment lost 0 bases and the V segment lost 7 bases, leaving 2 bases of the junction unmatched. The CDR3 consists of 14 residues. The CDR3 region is CSAGLAANTGELFF. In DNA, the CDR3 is TGCAGCGCCGGACTAGCGGCGAACACCGGGGAGCTGTTTTTT.

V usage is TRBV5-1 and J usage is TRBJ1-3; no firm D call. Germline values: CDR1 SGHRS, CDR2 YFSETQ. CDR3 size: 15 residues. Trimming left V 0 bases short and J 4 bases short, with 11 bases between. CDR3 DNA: TGCGCCAGCAGCTTGGACGAAACAGTCGGAAACACCATATATTTT. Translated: CASSLDETVGNTIYF.

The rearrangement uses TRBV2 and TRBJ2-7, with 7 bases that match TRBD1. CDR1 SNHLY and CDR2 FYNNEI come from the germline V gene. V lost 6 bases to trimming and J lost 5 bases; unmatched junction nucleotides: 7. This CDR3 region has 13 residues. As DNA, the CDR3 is TGTGCCAGCAGCAGACAGGGTTCGGACGAGCAGTACTTC. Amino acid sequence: CASSRQGSDEQYF.

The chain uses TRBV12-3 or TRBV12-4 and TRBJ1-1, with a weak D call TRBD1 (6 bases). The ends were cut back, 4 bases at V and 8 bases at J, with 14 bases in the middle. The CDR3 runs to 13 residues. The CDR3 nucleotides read TGTGCCAGCAGTTCGTATAGACAGGAGGAAGCTTTCTTT. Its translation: CASSSYRQEEAFF.

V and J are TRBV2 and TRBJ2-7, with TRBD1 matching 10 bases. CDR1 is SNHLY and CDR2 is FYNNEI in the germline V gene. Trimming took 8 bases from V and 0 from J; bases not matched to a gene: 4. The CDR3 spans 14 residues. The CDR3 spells CASQTGGSSYEQYF. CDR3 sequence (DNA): TGTGCCAGCCAGACAGGGGGCAGCTCCTACGAGCAGTACTTC.

The CDR3 here is CASSRGAGGPGDTQYF. CDR3 sequence (DNA): TGTGCCAGCAGCCGAGGGGCGGGGGGGCCCGGAGATACGCAGTATTTT. J is TRBJ2-3 and V is TRBV5-4, with 9 bases matching TRBD2. There are 16 residues in the CDR3. From germline, CDR1 is SGHNT and CDR2 YYREEE (reference sequence). V lost 4 bases, J lost 5 bases, and 11 bases stayed unmatched.

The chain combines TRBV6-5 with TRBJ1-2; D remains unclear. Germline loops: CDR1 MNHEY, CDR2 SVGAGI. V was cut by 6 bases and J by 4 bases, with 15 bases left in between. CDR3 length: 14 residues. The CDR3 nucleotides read TGTGCCAGCAGGAACGCTTTAACGGGCTATGGCTACACCTTC. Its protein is CASRNALTGYGYTF.